This entry is about one TCR beta chain. Its antigen is not identified. The data were obtained in a study of cytomegalovirus exposure and HLA in healthy donors. Findings and caveats of the study: Associated with HLA alleles at 0.05 false discovery rate in a later analysis were 16,951 TCR beta sequences. The authors later found most CMV-associated TCR beta chains appeared HLA-restricted.

Vbeta (60) and Jbeta (13) primers were used in the PCR. Libraries were prepared by immunoSEQ multiplex PCR; TCRdb keeps only in-frame clonotypes and omits some of them. The sample records over 120,000 clones, approximately 80% being singletons. V shed 0 bases and J shed 2 bases, with 9 bases lying between them. Germline loops: CDR1 SGHDT, CDR2 YYEEEE. This CDR3 has 14 residues. The rearrangement uses TRBV5-6 and TRBJ2-7, with D unclear. The sample was PBMCs. The source is a man aged 50 or older in good health and CMV-seronegative. The CDR3 DNA follows: TGTGCCAGCAGCTTGGTTTCGCAGGCCTACGAGCAGTACTTC. This translates into CASSLVSQAYEQYF.